This TCR beta chain was found in a study of graft-versus-host responses after intestinal transplantation. General study findings and limits: The study found high graft-versus-host to host-versus-graft clonal ratios in allografts of patients with graft-donor T cell macrochimerism.

CDR3 length: 16 amino acids. The germline gives CDR1 MGHRA, CDR2 YSYEKL. The junction had 7 bases not matched to a gene; V was cut back by 4 bases and J by 5 bases. The table came from immunoSEQ multiplex PCR; TCRdb's copy has only in-frame clones and leaves some out. The sample lists over 100,000 clones, 90% to 95% seen once, with 2.5% to 3.5% in the top ten. Concerning this clone itself: Its matching antigen is unknown.

The receptor was derived from a human donor who received an intestinal transplant. The sequencing here drew on unstimulated CD8+ T cells sorted from spleen or lymph node cells, taken before intestinal transplant. The chain is built from TRBV4-1 and TRBJ2-5; 13 bases are shared with TRBD2. CDR3 in DNA: TGCGCCAGCAGCCCAAAGCCGGGACTAGCGGGGGAGACCCAGTACTTC. Its translation is CASSPKPGLAGETQYF.